Each of the 11 T cell receptor beta chains below was sequenced from the same sample in a study of blood T cell repertoires in COVID-19. The protocol was immunoSEQ multiplex PCR, while the TCRdb copy is restricted to in-frame clones and leaves out a portion. The sample comprises 200,000 to 250,000 clones, about 85% of which are singletons, and roughly 5.3% rests with the top ten. Sequenced sample: peripheral blood. All receptors come from a woman aged 60-70 years who had recovered from COVID-19.

The chain links TRBV30 to TRBJ1-2; no reliable D call. This CDR3 is built from 13 residues. V lost 4 bases and J lost 0, with 9 bases in between. Per the germline V gene, CDR1 is GTSNPN and CDR2 is SVGIG (reference sequence). The CDR3 sequence is CAWKGGPNYGYTF. CDR3 coding DNA: TGTGCCTGGAAAGGAGGGCCTAACTATGGCTACACCTTC.

This chain joins TRBV5-6 and TRBJ2-4; 8 bases match TRBD2. Germline V CDR1 and CDR2: SGHDT, YYEEEE. The CDR3 is 17 residues long. Trimming cost V 4 bases and J 9 bases; bases outside gene matches: 18. DNA for the CDR3: TGTGCCAGCAGCCCGACTAGCGCAAACCGACACCTACGCATTCAGTACTTC. Translation gives CASSPTSANRHLRIQYF. The full variable domain, completed using reference TRBV5-6 and TRBJ2-4, is DAGVTQSPTHLIKTRGQQVTLRCSPKSGHDTVSWYQQALGQGPQFIFQYYEEEERQRGNFPDRFSGHQFPNYSSELNVNALLLGDSALYLCASSPTSANRHLRIQYFGAGTRLSVL.

This sequence joins TRBV9 and TRBJ2-3; maybe TRBD2 (5 bases). The CDR3 consists of 16 residues. V was trimmed by 0 bases and J by 2 bases, leaving 13 bases between them. Germline V lookup: CDR1 SGDLS, CDR2 YYNGEE. CDR3 protein: CASSVGNSAYTDTQYF. The CDR3 DNA is TGTGCCAGCAGCGTAGGGAATAGCGCCTACACAGATACGCAGTATTTT.

V is TRBV6-5 and J is TRBJ2-2; TRBD1 matches 9 bases. CDR1 and CDR2 from the germline V gene are MNHEY and SVGAGI. V shed 6 bases, J shed 8 bases, and the junction held 7 bases outside the gene matches. This CDR3 is built from 14 residues. The CDR3 loop is CASRKGQGSGELFF. Here the CDR3 DNA reads TGTGCCAGCAGAAAAGGACAGGGGTCGGGGGAGCTGTTTTTT.

The chain combines TRBV12-3 or TRBV12-4 with TRBJ1-5; D is unresolved. V was pared by 4 bases and J by 3 bases, with 7 bases between. This CDR3 comprises 13 residues. The CDR3: CASSYDNNQPQHF. DNA of the CDR3: TGTGCCAGCAGTTATGACAACAATCAGCCCCAGCATTTT.

This rearrangement joins TRBV7-6 to TRBJ2-7; 10 positions match TRBD1. V gave up 5 bases and J gave up 1 base; unmatched junction bases: 8. CDR1 is SGHVS and CDR2 is FNYEAQ in the germline V gene. The CDR3 has 16 amino acids. For the CDR3, the DNA is TGTGCCAGCAGCGCTGGGACAGGGGTTGTTTCCTACGAGCAGTACTTC. Protein product: CASSAGTGVVSYEQYF.

This clone was recorded only once. This chain uses TRBV29-1 with TRBJ1-1; unclear D gene. There are 13 residues in the CDR3. Between the trimmed V and J ends, which lost 7 bases and 0 bases, there was a span of 12 bases. The germline V gene encodes CDR1 SQVTM and CDR2 ANQGSEA. The CDR3 region has the DNA TGCAGCGCGAGAGGCACCATGAACACTGAAGCTTTCTTT. Protein: CSARGTMNTEAFF.

The rearrangement joins TRBV7-2 to TRBJ1-1; 8 nucleotides align to TRBD1. J was trimmed by 1 base and V by 5 bases; bases with no gene match: 3. The CDR3 length is 14 residues. Germline V gene data show CDR1 as SGHTA and CDR2 as FQGNSA. The CDR3 DNA reads as TGTGCCAGCAGCGAGGACAGGGAGAACACTGAAGCTTTCTTT. Translated, it gives CASSEDRENTEAFF.

This rearrangement joins TRBV3-1 (or the pseudogene TRBV3-2) to TRBJ2-5, with 11 bases fitting TRBD2. J gave up 5 bases and V 6 bases, and 5 bases lay outside the gene matches. The CDR3 covers 14 residues. Germline V lookup: CDR1 LGHDT, CDR2 YNNKEL (reference sequence). The DNA for the CDR3 is TGTGCCAGCAGGGTAACTAGCGGGGGTGAGACCCAGTACTTC. This gives the protein CASRVTSGGETQYF.

The V gene is TRBV29-1, the J gene TRBJ2-3; 11 bases line up with TRBD2. The germline V gene encodes CDR1 SQVTM and CDR2 ANQGSEA. The CDR3 totals 18 residues. Unmatched junction bases numbered 9, after V lost 1 base and J lost 0 bases. CDR3 nucleotide sequence: TGCAGCGTTGAAGGGGGCCTAGCGGGGGGTCCCAGCACAGATACGCAGTATTTT. This sequence encodes CSVEGGLAGGPSTDTQYF.

The chain employs TRBV2 and TRBJ1-1, with 9 bases that match TRBD1. Germline V gives CDR1 SNHLY, CDR2 FYNNEI. The CDR3 totals 12 residues. Trimming at V came to 6 bases and at J to 10 bases, leaving 6 bases not matched to a gene. The CDR3 is CASRDRGSVAFF. The CDR3 nucleotides read TGTGCCAGCAGGGACAGGGGTTCGGTAGCTTTCTTT.